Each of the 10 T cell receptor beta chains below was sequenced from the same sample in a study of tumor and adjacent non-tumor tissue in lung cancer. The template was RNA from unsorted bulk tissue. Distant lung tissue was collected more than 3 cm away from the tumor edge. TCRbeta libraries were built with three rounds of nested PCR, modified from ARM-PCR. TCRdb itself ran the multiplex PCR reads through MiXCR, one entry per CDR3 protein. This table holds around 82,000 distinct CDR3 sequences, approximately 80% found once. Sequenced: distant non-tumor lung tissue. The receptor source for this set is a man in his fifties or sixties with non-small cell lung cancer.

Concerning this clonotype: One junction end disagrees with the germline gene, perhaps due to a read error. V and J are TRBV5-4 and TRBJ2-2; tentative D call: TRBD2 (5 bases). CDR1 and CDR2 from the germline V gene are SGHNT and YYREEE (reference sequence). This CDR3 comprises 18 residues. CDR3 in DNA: TGTACCAGCAGCTTGGATGGTCAGCGGCAAACGAACACCGGGGAGCTATTTTTT. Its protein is CTSSLDGQRQTNTGELFF. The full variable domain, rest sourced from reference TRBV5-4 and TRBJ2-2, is ETGVTQSPTHLIKTRGQQVTLRCSSQSGHNTVSWYQQALGQGPQFIFQYYREEENGRGNFPPRFSGLQFPNYSSELNVNALELDDSALYLCTSSLDGQRQTNTGELFFGEGSRLTVL.

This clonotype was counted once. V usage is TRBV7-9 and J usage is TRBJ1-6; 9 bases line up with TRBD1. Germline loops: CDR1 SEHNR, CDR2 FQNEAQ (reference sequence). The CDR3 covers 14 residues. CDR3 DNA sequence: TGTACGAGCAGGGGGACAGGGAGGGGTTCACCCCTCCACTTT. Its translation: CTSRGTGRGSPLHF.

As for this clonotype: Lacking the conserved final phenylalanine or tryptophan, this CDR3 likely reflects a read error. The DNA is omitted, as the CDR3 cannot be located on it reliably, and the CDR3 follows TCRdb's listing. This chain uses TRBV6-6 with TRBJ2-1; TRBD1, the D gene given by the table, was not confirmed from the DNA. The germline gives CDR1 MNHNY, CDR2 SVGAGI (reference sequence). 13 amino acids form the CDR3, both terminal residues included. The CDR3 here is CASSYLEEQGLIL.

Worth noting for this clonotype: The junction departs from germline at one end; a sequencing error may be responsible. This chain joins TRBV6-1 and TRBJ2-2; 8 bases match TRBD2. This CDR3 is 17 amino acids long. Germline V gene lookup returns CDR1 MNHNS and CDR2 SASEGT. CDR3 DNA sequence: TGTGCCAGCACCCCAAAGGGGACTCCTCTTTCTAGCGGGCAGCTGTTTTTT. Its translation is CASTPKGTPLSSGQLFF.

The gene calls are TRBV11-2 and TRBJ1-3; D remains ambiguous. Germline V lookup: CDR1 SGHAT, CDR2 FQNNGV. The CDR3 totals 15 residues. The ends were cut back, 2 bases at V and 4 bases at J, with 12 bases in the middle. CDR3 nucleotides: TGTGCCAGCAGCTTACGGGGTGGCCACGGAAACACCATATATTTT. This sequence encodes CASSLRGGHGNTIYF.

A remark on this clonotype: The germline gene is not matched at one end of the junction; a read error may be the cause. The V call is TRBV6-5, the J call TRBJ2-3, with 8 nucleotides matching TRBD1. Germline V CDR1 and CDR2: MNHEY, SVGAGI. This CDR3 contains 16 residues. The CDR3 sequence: CASRSQGTGKKDPQYF. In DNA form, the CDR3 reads TGTGCCAGCCGTAGCCAAGGGACAGGTAAGAAAGATCCGCAGTATTTT.

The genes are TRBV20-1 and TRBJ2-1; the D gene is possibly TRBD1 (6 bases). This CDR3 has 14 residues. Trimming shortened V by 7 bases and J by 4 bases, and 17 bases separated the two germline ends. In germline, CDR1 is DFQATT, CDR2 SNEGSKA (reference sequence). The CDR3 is CSVDPGTWYNEQFF. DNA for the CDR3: TGCAGTGTTGACCCGGGGACATGGTACAATGAGCAGTTCTTC.

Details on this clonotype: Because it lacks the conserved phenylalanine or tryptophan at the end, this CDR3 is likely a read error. The CDR3 here is CARSSLGAGRYRAGELFY. The CDR3 DNA reads as TGTGCCAGGAGCTCCCTGGGAGCGGGACGATACAGAGCCGGGGAGCTGTTTTAT. The rearrangement links TRBV11-3 to TRBJ2-2; TRBD2 agrees at 7 bases. This CDR3 region has 18 residues. The germline V gene has CDR1 SGHNT and CDR2 YENEEA.

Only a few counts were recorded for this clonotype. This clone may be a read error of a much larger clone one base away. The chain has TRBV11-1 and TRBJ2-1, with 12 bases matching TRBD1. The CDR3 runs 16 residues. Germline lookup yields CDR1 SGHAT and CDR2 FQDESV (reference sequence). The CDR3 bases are TGTGCCAGCAACCATGCCGGGACAGGGGGCTACAATGAGCTGTTCTTC. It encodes CASNHAGTGGYNELFF.

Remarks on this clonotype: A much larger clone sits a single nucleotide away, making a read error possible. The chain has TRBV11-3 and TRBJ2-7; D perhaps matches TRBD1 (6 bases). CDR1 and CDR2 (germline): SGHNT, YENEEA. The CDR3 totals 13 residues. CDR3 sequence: CASSVRGSYEHYF. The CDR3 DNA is TGTGCCAGCAGCGTCAGGGGCTCCTACGAGCACTACTTC.